The 2 T cell receptor beta chains in this list originate from one sample, sequenced in a study of control samples from healthy donors and cancer patients. Repertoires were generated with immunoSEQ multiplex PCR, while TCRdb's copy carries only in-frame clones and drops some. The data show under 140,000 clones, roughly 90% seen once. The sequencing sample was made of PBMCs. The receptors originated from an older woman with lung cancer.

V and J are TRBV9 and TRBJ2-5; D remains ambiguous. V was clipped by 0 bases and J by 5 bases, with 20 bases between them. Per germline, CDR1 SGDLS and CDR2 YYNGEE. CDR3 size: 17 residues. This chain's CDR3 is CASSVDIGSSPPETQYF. CDR3 nucleotide sequence: TGTGCCAGCAGCGTAGATATTGGGTCGTCCCCCCCGGAGACCCAGTACTTC. The variable domain in full, completed from reference TRBV9 and TRBJ2-5, reads DSGVTQTPKHLITATGQRVTLRCSPRSGDLSVYWYQQSLDQGLQFLIQYYNGEERAKGNILERFSAQQFPDLHSELNLSSLELGDSALYFCASSVDIGSSPPETQYFGPGTRLLVL.

The chain is built from TRBV5-1 and TRBJ2-1; TRBD1 matches 7 bases. Trimming removed 2 bases from V and 2 bases from J; junction bases left unmatched: 16. CDR1 and CDR2 (germline): SGHRS, YFSETQ. The CDR3 covers 19 residues. The CDR3 bases are TGCGCCAGCAGCTTCCGGGACAGCCGCCATAGAATTACCTACAATGAGCAGTTCTTC. This codes for CASSFRDSRHRITYNEQFF.